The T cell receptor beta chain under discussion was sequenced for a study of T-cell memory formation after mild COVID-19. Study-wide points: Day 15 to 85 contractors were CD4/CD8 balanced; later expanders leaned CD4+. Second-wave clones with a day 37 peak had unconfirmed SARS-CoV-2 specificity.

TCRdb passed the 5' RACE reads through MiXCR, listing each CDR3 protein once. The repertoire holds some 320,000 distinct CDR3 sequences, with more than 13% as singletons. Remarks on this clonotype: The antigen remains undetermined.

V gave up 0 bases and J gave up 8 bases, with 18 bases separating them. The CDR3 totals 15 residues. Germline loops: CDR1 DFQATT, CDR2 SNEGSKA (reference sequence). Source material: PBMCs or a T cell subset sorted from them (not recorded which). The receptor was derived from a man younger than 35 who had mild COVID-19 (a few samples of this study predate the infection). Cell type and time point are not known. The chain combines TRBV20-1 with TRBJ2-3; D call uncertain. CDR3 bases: TGCAGTGCTAGAGACCCTGGCCCCAATATTGGTACGCAGTATTTT. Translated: CSARDPGPNIGTQYF.